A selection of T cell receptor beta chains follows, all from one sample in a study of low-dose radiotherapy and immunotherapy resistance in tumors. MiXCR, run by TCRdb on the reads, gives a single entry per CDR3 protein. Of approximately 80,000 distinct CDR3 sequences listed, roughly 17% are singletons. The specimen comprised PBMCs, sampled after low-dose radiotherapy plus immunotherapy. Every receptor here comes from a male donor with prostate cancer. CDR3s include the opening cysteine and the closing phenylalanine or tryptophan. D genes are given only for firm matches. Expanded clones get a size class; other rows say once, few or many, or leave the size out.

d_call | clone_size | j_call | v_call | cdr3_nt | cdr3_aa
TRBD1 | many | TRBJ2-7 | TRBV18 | TGTGCCAGCTCACCACCGAGACAGGGGATAAAGACCTACGAGCAGTACTTC | CASSPPRQGIKTYEQYF
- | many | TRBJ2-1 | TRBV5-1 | TGCGCCAGCAGCGCCGGACAGGAGGGGAAAAATGAGCAGTTCTTC | CASSAGQEGKNEQFF
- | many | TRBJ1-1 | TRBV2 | TGTGCCAGCAGTGAAGTTTCCGTGGACACTGAAGCTTTCTTT | CASSEVSVDTEAFF
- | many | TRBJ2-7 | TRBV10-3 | TGTGCCATCAGTGAGTCAGCAGGGACAAACGAGCAGTACTTC | CAISESAGTNEQYF
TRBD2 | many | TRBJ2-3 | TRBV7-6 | TGTGCCAGCACCATTGGGACTAGCGGCACAGATACGCAGTATTTT | CASTIGTSGTDTQYF
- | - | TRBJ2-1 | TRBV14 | TGTGCCAGCAGCCAATCGGGGAGCAATGAGCAGTTCTTC | CASSQSGSNEQFF
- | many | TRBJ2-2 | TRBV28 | TGTGCCAGCAGTTTGGTCGGGGAGCTGTTTTTT | CASSLVGELFF
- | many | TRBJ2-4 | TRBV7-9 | TGTGCCAGCAGCTTAGAGGGGACGGGGACCAAAAACATTCAGTACTTC | CASSLEGTGTKNIQYF
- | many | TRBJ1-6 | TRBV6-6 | TGTGCCAGCAGTTACTCGGGGCAGGATAATTCACCCCTCCACTTT | CASSYSGQDNSPLHF
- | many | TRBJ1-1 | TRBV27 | TGCGTCCGGGGAAAGTCCCCTGAAGCTTTCTTT | CVRGKSPEAFF
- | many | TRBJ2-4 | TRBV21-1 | TGTGCCAGCAGCCCCCCCGGGACTAGCGGGAGGGGTGTCAAAAACATTCAGTACTTC | CASSPPGTSGRGVKNIQYF
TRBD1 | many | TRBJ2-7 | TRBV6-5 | TGTGCCAGCAGTGGAGGGACAGGGGGATCCTACGAGCAGTACTTC | CASSGGTGGSYEQYF
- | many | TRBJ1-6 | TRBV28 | - | CASSLVGSGTPHF
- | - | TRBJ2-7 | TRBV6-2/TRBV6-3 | TGTGCCAGCAGTTACGGCTTGGGTCTCACCGAGTACGAGCAGTACTTC | CASSYGLGLTEYEQYF
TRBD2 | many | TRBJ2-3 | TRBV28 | TGTGCCAGTAGGACTAGCGGGAGAGTGGCAGATACGCAGTATTTT | CASRTSGRVADTQYF
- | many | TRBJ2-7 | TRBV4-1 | TGCGCCAGCAGCCAAGTAGACTTGGTAGTAAGCCACGAGCAGTACTTC | CASSQVDLVVSHEQYF
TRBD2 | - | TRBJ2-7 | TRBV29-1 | TGCAGCGTTGAAGATGGGAGTAGCGGGAGGAATCACTTC | CSVEDGSSGRNHF
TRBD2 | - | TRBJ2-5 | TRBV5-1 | TGCGCCAGCAGCTTGTCCGCTAGCGGGAGTTCAGGAGAGACCCAGTACTTC | CASSLSASGSSGETQYF
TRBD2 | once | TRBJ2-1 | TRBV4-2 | TGTGCCAGCAGCCAAGATCTTCTAGCGGGAAGGAGCAATGAGCAGTTCTTC | CASSQDLLAGRSNEQFF
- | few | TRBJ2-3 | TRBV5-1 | TGCGCCAGCAATTTGGCCGCGACTAGCACAGATACGCAGTATTTT | CASNLAATSTDTQYF
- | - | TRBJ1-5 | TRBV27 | TGTGCAGGCAAGGGGTATAGCAATCAGCCCCAGCATTTT | CAGKGYSNQPQHF
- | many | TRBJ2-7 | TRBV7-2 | TGTGCCAGCAGCTTAGTACGCACCTACGAGCAGTACTTC | CASSLVRTYEQYF
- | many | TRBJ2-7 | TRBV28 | TGTGCCAGCAGTTTATACACCTACGAGCAGTACTTC | CASSLYTYEQYF
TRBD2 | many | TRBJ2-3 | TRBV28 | TGTGCCAGCAACCCCCTGATTGAGGGAGCGGGGTCAGATACGCAGTATTTT | CASNPLIEGAGSDTQYF
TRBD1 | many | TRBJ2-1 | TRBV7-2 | TGTGCCAGCAGCTCCTGGGACAGCTCCTACAATGAGCAGTTCTTC | CASSSWDSSYNEQFF
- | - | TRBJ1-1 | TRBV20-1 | TGCAGTGCTAGAGTCGGGGGCCCGAACACTGAAGCTTTCTTT | CSARVGGPNTEAFF
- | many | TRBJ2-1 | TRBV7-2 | TGTGCCAGCAGCTTAGCCCGGGGACAATACAATGAGCAGTTCTTC | CASSLARGQYNEQFF
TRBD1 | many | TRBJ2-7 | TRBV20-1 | TGCAGTGCAACTGGGACAGTGAAAGAGCAGTACTTC | CSATGTVKEQYF
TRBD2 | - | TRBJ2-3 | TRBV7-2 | TGTGCCAGCAGCTCCGGGACTACGAATTCTGGGGCAGATACGCAGTATTTT | CASSSGTTNSGADTQYF
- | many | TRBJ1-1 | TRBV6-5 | TGTGCCAGCAGGAAGCCAGGGGCGGAGAACACTGAAGCTTTCTTT | CASRKPGAENTEAFF
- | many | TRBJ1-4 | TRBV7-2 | TGTGCCAGCAGCTTAGTTGCCAGGGAGGGGGAAAAACTGTTTTTT | CASSLVAREGEKLFF
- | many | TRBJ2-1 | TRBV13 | TGTGCCAGCAGCTTAGGCCTAGCGAGGAGCTCCTACAATGAGCAGTTCTTC | CASSLGLARSSYNEQFF
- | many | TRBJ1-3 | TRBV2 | TGTGCCAGTCGACCAGGACACTCTGGAAACACCATATATTTT | CASRPGHSGNTIYF
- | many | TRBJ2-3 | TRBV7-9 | TGTGCCAGCAGCTTACAGGGAGTTCCCCCAGATACGCAGTATTTT | CASSLQGVPPDTQYF
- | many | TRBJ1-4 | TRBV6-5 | TGTGCCAGCAGTTACAGACAGGATGAAAAACTGTTTTTT | CASSYRQDEKLFF
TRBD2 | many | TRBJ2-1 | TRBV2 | TGTGCCAGCAGTGAAAGGGGACTAGCGGGCCCCTCCCAGCAGTTCTTC | CASSERGLAGPSQQFF
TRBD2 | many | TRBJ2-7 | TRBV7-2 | TGTGCCAGCAGCCACTCTAGCGGGAGGGCCGCCGAGCAGTACTTC | CASSHSSGRAAEQYF
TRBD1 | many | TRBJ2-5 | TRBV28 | TGTGCCAGCAGGGGACAGGGGGCGTTCGGAGAGACCCAGTACTTC | CASRGQGAFGETQYF
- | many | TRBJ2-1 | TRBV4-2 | TGTGCCAGCAGCCAGGATCGGAGACTGGGGAATGAGCAGTTCTTC | CASSQDRRLGNEQFF
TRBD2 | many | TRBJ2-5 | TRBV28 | TGTGCCAGCAGAGGTACTAGCGTGGAGACCCAGTACTTC | CASRGTSVETQYF
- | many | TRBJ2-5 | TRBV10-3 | TGTGCCATCAGTGACGGGGCTTCCCAAGAGACCCAGTACTTC | CAISDGASQETQYF
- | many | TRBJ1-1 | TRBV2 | TGTGCCACCTCCCGGTTCACTGAAGCTTTCTTT | CATSRFTEAFF
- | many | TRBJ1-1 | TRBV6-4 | TGTGCCAGCCCGAAGGCAGGGAAGAACGACACTGAAGCTTTCTTT | CASPKAGKNDTEAFF
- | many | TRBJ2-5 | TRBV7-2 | TGTGCCAGCAGTCGAGACTTGGTACGAGGGGAGACCCAGTACTTC | CASSRDLVRGETQYF
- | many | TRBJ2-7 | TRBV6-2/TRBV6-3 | TGTGCCAGCACGTGGCAGCCCGGCTCCTACGAGCAGTACTTC | CASTWQPGSYEQYF
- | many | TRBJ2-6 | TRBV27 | TGTGCCAGCACAAATTCTGGGGCCAACGTCCTGACTTTC | CASTNSGANVLTF
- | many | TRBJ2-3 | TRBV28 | TGTGCCAGCAGCACAGGCCCAGATACGCAGTATTTT | CASSTGPDTQYF
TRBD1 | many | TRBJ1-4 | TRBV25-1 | TGTGCCAGCAGGACAGGGGGGAATGAAAAACTGTTTTTT | CASRTGGNEKLFF
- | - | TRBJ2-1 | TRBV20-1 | TGCAGTGCTAGTGTGGTCATGAGCTCCTACAATGAGCAGTTCTTC | CSASVVMSSYNEQFF
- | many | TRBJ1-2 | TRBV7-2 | TGTGCCAGCAGCTTATCGTCCGGGTTCTATGGCTACACCTTC | CASSLSSGFYGYTF
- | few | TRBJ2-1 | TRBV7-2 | TGTGCCAGCAGCTTTATTACAGTTTACAATGAGCAGTTCTTC | CASSFITVYNEQFF
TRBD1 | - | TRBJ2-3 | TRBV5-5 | TGTGCCAGCAGCATATCCCGGGACAGGTGGCCAGATACGCAGTATTTT | CASSISRDRWPDTQYF
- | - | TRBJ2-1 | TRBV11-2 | TGTGCCAGCAGGGGACTGCAGAACAATGAGCAGTTCTTC | CASRGLQNNEQFF
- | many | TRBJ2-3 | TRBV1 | TGCGCCAGCAGCCAAGAAGTGACTAGCTTAGCAGATACGCAGTATTTT | CASSQEVTSLADTQYF
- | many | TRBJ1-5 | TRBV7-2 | TGTGCCAGCAGCTTAGGGTGGGGGCAGATTCATCAGCCCCAGCATTTT | CASSLGWGQIHQPQHF
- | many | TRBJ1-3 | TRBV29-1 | TGCAGCGTTGAAGTCTGGCAGACGACTGGAAACACCATATATTTT | CSVEVWQTTGNTIYF
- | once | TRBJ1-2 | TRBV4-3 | TGCGCCAGCAGCCAACACGGGAACTATGGCTACACCTTC | CASSQHGNYGYTF
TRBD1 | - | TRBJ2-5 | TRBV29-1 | TGCAGCGTTGCAGGACAGGGGGGCCTCCAAGAGACCCAGTACTTC | CSVAGQGGLQETQYF
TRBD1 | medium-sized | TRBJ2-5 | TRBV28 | TGTGCCAGCAGTTTACTTGGGACAGGGGCCCAAGAGACCCAGTACTTC | CASSLLGTGAQETQYF